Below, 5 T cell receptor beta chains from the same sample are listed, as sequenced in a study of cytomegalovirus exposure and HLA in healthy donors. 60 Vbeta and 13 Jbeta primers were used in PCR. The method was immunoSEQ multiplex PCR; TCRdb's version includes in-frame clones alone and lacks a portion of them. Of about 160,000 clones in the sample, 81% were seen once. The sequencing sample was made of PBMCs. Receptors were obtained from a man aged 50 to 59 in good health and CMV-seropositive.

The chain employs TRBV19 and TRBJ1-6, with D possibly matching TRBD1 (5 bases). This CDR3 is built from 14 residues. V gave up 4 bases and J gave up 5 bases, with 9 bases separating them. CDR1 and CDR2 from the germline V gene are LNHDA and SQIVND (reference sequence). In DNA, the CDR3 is TGTGCCAGTAGTACCGACAGAGATAATTCACCCCTCCACTTT. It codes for CASSTDRDNSPLHF.

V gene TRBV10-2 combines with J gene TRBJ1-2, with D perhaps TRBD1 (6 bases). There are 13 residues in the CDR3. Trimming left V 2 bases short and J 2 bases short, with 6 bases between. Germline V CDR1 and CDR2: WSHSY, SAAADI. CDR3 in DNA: TGCGCCAGCAGTGAGGACAGGAACTATGGCTACACCTTC. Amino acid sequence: CASSEDRNYGYTF.

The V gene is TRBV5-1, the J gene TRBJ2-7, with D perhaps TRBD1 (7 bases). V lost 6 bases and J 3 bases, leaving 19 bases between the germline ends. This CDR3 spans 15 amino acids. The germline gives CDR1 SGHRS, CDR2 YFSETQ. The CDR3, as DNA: TGCGCCAGCAAGCAACGGGAGAGGGGGCACTACGAGCAGTACTTC. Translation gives CASKQRERGHYEQYF.

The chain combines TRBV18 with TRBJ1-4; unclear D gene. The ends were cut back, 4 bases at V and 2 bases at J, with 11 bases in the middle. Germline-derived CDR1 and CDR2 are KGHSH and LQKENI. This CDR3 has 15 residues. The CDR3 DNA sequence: TGTGCCAGCTCACTAACCCACGGGACTAATGAAAAACTGTTTTTT. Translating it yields CASSLTHGTNEKLFF.

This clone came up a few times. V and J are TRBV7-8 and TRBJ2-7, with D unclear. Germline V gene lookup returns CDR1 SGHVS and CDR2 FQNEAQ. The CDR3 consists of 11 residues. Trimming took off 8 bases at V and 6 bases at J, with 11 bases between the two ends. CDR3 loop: CASGTTREQYF. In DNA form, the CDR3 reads TGTGCCAGCGGCACTACGCGCGAGCAGTACTTC.